This T cell receptor beta chain was recovered during a study of neoadjuvant anti-PD-1 for oral cavity cancer. Study information: Before surgery, most patients got three to four biweekly 3 mg/kg nivolumab doses. Patients without progression got a fourth dose around day 43.

Produced via immunoSEQ multiplex PCR; TCRdb's table is partial and in-frame only. The sample holds approximately 13,000 clones, roughly 74% seen once. Per the germline V gene, CDR1 is SNHLY and CDR2 is FYNNEI. The CDR3 has 16 amino acids. Trimming stripped 5 bases from V and 5 bases from J, with 21 bases between. Time point defined: after neoadjuvant nivolumab, at surgical resection. The patients had HPV-negative, locally advanced oral cavity squamous cell carcinoma. No culture or expansion preceded analysis of these blood cells. The chain recombines TRBV2 with TRBJ2-5, with D perhaps TRBD2 (5 bases). This specimen consisted of PBMCs, obtained after nivolumab (anti-PD-1) treatment. This TCR derives from a person between 40 and 79 years old with oral cavity squamous cell carcinoma. CDR3 region: CASSPPIGLGWETQYF. In nucleotides, the CDR3 is TGTGCCAGCAGTCCACCAATCGGACTCGGTTGGGAGACCCAGTACTTC.